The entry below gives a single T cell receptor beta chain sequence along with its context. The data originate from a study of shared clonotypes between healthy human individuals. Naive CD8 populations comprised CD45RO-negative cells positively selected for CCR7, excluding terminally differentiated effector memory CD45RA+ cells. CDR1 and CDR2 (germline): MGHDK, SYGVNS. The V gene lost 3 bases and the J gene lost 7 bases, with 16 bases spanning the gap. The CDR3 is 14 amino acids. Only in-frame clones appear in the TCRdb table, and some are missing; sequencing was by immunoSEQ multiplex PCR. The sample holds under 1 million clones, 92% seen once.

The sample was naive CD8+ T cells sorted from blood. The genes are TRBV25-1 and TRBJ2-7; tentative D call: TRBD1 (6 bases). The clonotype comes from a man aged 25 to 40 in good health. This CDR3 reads CASSDYRAPWEQYF. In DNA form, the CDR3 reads TGTGCCAGCAGTGACTACAGGGCCCCGTGGGAGCAGTACTTC.